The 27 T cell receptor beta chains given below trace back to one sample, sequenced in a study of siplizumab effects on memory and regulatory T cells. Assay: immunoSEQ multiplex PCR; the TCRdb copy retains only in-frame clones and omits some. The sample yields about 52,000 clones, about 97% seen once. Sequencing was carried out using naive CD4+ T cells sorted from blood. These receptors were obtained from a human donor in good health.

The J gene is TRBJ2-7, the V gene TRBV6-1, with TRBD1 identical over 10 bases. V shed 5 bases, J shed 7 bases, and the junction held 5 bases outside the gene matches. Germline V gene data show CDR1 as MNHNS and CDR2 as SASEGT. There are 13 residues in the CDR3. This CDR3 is CASSKDRGREQYF. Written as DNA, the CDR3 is TGTGCCAGCAGTAAGGACAGGGGGAGGGAGCAGTACTTC.

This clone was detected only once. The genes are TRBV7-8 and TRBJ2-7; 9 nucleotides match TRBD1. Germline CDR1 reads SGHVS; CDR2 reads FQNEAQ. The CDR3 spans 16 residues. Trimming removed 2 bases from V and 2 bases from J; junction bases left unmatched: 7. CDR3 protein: CASSLLGQGRTYEQYF. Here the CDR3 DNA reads TGTGCCAGCAGCTTATTGGGACAGGGAAGAACCTACGAGCAGTACTTC.

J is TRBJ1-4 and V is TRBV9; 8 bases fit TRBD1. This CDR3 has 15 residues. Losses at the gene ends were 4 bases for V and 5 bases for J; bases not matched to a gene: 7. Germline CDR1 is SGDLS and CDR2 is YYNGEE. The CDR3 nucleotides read TGTGCCAGCAGCTCTCGACCAGGGGGCAATGAAAAACTGTTTTTT. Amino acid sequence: CASSSRPGGNEKLFF.

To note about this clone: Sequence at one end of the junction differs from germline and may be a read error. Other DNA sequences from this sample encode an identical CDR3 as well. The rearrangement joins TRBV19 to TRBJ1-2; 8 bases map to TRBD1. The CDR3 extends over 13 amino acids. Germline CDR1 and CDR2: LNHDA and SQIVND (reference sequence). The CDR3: CASSAGTGDGYTF. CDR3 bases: TGCGCCAGTAGTGCCGGGACAGGCGATGGCTACACCTTC.

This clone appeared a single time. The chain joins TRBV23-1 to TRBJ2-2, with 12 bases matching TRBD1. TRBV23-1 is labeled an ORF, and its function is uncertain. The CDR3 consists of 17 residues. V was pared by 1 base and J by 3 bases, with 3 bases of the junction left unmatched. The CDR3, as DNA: TGCGCCAGCAGTCAATGGGGACAGGGGGCTGACACCGGGGAGCTGTTTTTT. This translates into CASSQWGQGADTGELFF.

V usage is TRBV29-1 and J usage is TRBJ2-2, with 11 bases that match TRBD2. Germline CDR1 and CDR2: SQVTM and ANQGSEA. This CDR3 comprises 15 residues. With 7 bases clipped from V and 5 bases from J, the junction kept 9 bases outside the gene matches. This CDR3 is CSGRTSGRGTGELFF. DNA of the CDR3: TGCAGCGGCCGCACTAGCGGGAGAGGTACCGGGGAGCTGTTTTTT.

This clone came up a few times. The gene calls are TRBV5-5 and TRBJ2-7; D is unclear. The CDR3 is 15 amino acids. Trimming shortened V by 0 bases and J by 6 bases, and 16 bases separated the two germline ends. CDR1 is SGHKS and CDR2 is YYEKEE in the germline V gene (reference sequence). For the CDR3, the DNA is TGTGCCAGCAGCTTGGCCCCGGGTATTGAGGTCGAGCAGTACTTC. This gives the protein CASSLAPGIEVEQYF.

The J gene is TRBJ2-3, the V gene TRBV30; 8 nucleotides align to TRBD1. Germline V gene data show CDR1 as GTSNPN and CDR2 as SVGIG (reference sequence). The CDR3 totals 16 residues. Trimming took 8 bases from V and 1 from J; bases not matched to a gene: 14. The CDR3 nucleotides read TGTGCCCTAAACCACCCGATGACAGGGGGCACAGATACGCAGTATTTT. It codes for CALNHPMTGGTDTQYF.

This CDR3 reads CASRIAGESTDTQYF. CDR3 nucleotide sequence: TGTGCCAGCAGAATAGCGGGAGAGAGCACAGATACGCAGTATTTT. The chain is built from TRBV28 and TRBJ2-3; 9 bases line up with TRBD2. CDR3 length: 15 amino acids. V lost 6 bases and J lost 0; bases outside the gene matches: 4. Germline V CDR1 and CDR2: MDHEN, SYDVKM.

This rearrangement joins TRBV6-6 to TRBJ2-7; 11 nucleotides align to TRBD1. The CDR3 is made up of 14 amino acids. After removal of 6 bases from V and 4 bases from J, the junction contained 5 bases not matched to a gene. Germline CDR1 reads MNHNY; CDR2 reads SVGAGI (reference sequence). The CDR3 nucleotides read TGTGCCAGCAGGGTCGGGACAGGGGGATACGAGCAGTACTTC. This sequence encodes CASRVGTGGYEQYF.

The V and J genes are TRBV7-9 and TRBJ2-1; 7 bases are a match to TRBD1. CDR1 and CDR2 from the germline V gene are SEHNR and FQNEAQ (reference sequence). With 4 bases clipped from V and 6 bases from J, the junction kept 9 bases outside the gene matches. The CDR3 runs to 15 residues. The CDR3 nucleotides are TGTGCCAGCAGCTCAAGGGGGCACCAGGGCAATGAGCAGTTCTTC. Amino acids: CASSSRGHQGNEQFF.

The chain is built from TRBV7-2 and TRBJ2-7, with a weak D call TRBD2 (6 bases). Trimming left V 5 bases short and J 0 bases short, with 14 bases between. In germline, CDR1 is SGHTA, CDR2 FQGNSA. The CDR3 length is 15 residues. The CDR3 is CASSPGRGTSYEQYF. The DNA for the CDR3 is TGTGCCAGCAGCCCGGGGCGGGGAACCTCCTACGAGCAGTACTTC.

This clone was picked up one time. The CDR3 region has the DNA TGTGCCAGCAGTTACGGGGGGCAAAGATCACCCCTCCACTTT. Encoded protein: CASSYGGQRSPLHF. This chain uses TRBV6-5 with TRBJ1-6; TRBD1 is a possible D gene (6 bases). This CDR3 has 14 residues. V lost 2 bases and J 10 bases, leaving 12 bases between the germline ends. Germline loops: CDR1 MNHEY, CDR2 SVGAGI.

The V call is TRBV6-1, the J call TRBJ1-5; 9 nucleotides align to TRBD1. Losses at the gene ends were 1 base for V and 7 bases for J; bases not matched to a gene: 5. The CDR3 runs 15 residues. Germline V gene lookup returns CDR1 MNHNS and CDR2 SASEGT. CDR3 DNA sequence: TGTGCCAGCAGTGAAGTGGGACAGGGAGGACAGCCCCAGCATTTT. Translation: CASSEVGQGGQPQHF.

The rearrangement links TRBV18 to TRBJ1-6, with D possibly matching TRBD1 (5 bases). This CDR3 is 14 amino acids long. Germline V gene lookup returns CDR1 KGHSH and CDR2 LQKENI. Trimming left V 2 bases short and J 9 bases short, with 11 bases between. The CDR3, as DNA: TGTGCCAGCTCACCAGGGGCCCCCGGTTCACCCCTCCACTTT. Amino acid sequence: CASSPGAPGSPLHF.

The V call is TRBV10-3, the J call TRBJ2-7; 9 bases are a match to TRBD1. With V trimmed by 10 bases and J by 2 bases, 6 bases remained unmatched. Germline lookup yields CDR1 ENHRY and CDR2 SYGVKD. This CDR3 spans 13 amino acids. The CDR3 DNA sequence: TGTGCCACGGGACAGGGAGTCCCCTACGAGCAGTACTTC. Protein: CATGQGVPYEQYF.

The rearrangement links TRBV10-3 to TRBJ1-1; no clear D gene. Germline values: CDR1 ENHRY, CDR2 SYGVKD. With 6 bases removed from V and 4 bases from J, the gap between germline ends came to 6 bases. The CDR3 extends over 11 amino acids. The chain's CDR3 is CAIRKATEAFF. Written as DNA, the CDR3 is TGTGCCATCAGAAAGGCCACTGAAGCTTTCTTT.

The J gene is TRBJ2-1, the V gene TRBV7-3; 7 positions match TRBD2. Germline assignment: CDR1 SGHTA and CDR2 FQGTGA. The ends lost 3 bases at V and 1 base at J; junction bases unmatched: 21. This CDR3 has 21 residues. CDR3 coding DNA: TGTGCCAGCAGCTTGGGGCTTGAAGCGGGATCATTCGGAGTATCCTACAATGAGCAGTTCTTC. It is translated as CASSLGLEAGSFGVSYNEQFF.

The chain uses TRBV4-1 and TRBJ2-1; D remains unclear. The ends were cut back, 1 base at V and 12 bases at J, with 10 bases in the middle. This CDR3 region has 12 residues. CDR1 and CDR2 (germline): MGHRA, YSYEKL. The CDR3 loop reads CASSQGVFGQFF. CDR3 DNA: TGCGCCAGCAGCCAAGGGGTATTTGGGCAGTTCTTC.

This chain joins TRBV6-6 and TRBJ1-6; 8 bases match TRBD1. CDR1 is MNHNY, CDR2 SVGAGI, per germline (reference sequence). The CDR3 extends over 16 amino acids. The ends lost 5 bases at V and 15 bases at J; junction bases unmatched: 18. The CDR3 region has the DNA TGTGCCAGCAGTACCACCTCCTTCGGACAGGGAATGGTCCTCCACTTT. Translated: CASSTTSFGQGMVLHF.

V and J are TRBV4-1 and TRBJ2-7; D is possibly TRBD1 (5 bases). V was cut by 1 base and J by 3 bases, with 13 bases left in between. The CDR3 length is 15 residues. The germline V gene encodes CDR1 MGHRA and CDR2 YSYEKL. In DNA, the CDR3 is TGCGCCAGCAGCCAAGGATGGATGCAGGGCTACGAGCAGTACTTC. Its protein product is CASSQGWMQGYEQYF.

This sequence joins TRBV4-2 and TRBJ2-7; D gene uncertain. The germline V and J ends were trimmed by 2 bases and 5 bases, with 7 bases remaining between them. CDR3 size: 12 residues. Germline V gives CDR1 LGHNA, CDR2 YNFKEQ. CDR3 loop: CASSQPLNEQYF. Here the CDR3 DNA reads TGTGCCAGCAGCCAACCCCTCAACGAGCAGTACTTC.

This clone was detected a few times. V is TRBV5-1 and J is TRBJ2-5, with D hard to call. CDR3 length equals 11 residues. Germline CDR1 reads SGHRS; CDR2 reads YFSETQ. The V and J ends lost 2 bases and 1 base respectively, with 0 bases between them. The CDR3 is CASSFQETQYF. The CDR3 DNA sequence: TGCGCCAGCAGCTTCCAAGAGACCCAGTACTTC.

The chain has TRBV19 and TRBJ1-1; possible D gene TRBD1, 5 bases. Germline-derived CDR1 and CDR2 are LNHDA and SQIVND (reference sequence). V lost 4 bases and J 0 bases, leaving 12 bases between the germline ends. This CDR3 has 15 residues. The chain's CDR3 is CASSKPDTVNTEAFF. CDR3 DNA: TGTGCCAGTAGTAAACCGGACACTGTGAACACTGAAGCTTTCTTT.

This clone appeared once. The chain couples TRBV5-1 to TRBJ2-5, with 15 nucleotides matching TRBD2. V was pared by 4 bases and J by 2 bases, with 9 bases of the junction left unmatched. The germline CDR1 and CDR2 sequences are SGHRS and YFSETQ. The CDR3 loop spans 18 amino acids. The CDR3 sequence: CASSRQPGLAGGQETQYF. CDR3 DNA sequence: TGCGCCAGCAGCCGACAACCCGGACTAGCGGGAGGGCAAGAGACCCAGTACTTC.

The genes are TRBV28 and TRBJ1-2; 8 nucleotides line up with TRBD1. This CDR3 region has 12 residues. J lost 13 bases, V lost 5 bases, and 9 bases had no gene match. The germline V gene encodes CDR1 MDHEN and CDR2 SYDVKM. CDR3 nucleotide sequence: TGTGCCAGCAGTCCCCGGACAGGGAAAGCCACCTTC. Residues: CASSPRTGKATF.

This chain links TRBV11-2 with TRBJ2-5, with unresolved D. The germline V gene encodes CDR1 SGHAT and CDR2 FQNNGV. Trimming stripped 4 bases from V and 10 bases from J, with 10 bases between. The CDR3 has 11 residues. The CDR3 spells CASSSSISQYF. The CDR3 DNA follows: TGTGCCAGCAGCTCTTCGATTAGCCAGTACTTC.